The 14 T cell receptor beta chains below all came from one sample that was sequenced in a study of blood T cells in healthy people across ages (dated by TCRdb to about 2015). Library preparation employed 5' RACE. The sequencer was an Illumina HiSeq 2500. A second PCR of roughly 7 to 12 cycles was performed with a sample-barcoded 5' primer and a J-beta primer mix. Using fastp at Q25 and MiXCR, TCRdb reprocessed the public reads and kept productive beta chains. CDR3 protein sequences are deduplicated, and each keeps its most common genes and DNA. The table for this sample lists a few hundred thousand distinct CDR3 sequences; about 49% of them were counted only once. The ten largest clones take up over 40% of the sample. Sequenced: blood. All receptors derive from a man between 60 and 70 years old in good health.

This chain joins TRBV28 and TRBJ2-1, with TRBD2 matching over 8 bases. CDR1 and CDR2 from the germline V gene are MDHEN and SYDVKM. V trimming: 7 bases; J trimming: 3 bases; junction bases outside the gene matches: 8. This CDR3 spans 15 amino acids. CDR3: CASITAGESYNEQFF. DNA of the CDR3: TGTGCCAGCATTACAGCGGGAGAGAGCTACAATGAGCAGTTCTTC.

In this sample, this clonotype turned up a few times. The chain uses TRBV7-2 and TRBJ2-3; 10 positions match TRBD2. The CDR3 is 17 amino acids. CDR1 is SGHTA and CDR2 is FQGNSA in the germline V gene. V was pared by 7 bases and J by 7 bases, with 17 bases of the junction left unmatched. This chain's CDR3 is CASTKGSSGSPPNTQYF. CDR3 in DNA: TGTGCCAGCACCAAGGGATCTAGCGGGAGCCCCCCCAATACGCAGTATTTT.

The chain is built from TRBV5-5 and TRBJ2-7; weak D call: TRBD1 (5 bases). The CDR3 covers 13 residues. V shed 4 bases and J shed 1 base, with 9 bases lying between them. In germline, CDR1 is SGHKS, CDR2 YYEKEE (reference sequence). This CDR3 reads CASSRRESYEQYF. The CDR3 DNA is TGTGCCAGCAGCCGCAGGGAATCCTACGAGCAGTACTTC.

This sequence joins TRBV6-1 and TRBJ1-5; no reliable D call. The V gene's germline CDR1 is MNHNS and CDR2 SASEGT. The CDR3 totals 13 residues. Trimming removed 8 bases at V and 9 bases at J, with 17 bases between. This CDR3 is CASGREEGGPQHF. The CDR3 DNA is TGTGCCAGCGGGCGGGAGGAGGGAGGGCCCCAGCATTTT.

This clonotype was recorded once. This chain uses TRBV11-3 with TRBJ2-5; 10 positions match TRBD1. V trimming: 1 base; J trimming: 5 bases; junction bases outside the gene matches: 10. This CDR3 is 17 amino acids long. CDR1 is SGHNT, CDR2 YENEEA, per germline. Written as DNA, the CDR3 is TGTGCCAGCAGCTTAGGACCTCGACAGGGGGCATGGGAGACCCAGTACTTC. Residues: CASSLGPRQGAWETQYF.

V and J are TRBV7-2 and TRBJ1-5; 7 nucleotides agree with TRBD1. CDR1 is SGHTA and CDR2 is FQGNSA in the germline V gene. V was pared by 4 bases and J by 3 bases, with 9 bases of the junction left unmatched. The CDR3 sequence is 16 residues long. The CDR3 DNA sequence: TGTGCCAGCAGCTCCCAGACAGGGCAACCCAATCAGCCCCAGCATTTT. It encodes CASSSQTGQPNQPQHF.

This clonotype was counted ten times or more. V is TRBV6-4 and J is TRBJ2-1; 9 bases map to TRBD1. CDR3 length: 14 amino acids. Losses at the gene ends were 3 bases for V and 6 bases for J; bases not matched to a gene: 3. Germline V lookup: CDR1 MRHNA, CDR2 SNTAGT. The CDR3 sequence: CASSEQGAFNEQFF. The CDR3 nucleotides are TGTGCCAGCAGTGAACAGGGGGCTTTCAATGAGCAGTTCTTC.

The chain joins TRBV9 to TRBJ2-7; tentatively, D is TRBD1 or TRBD2 (5 bases each). The germline gives CDR1 SGDLS, CDR2 YYNGEE. The CDR3 is 15 amino acids. V lost 0 bases to trimming and J lost 0 bases, with 10 bases between them. In DNA, the CDR3 is TGTGCCAGCAGCGTAGCACGGGACCGCTCCTACGAGCAGTACTTC. It codes for CASSVARDRSYEQYF.

This chain links TRBV6-2 or TRBV6-3 with TRBJ2-6; no reliable D call. V was clipped by 8 bases and J by 4 bases, with 12 bases between them. This CDR3 comprises 14 residues. Germline V lookup: CDR1 MNHEY, CDR2 SVGEGT. DNA for the CDR3: TGTGCCAGCGGGGAAGGGATCGGGGCCAACGTCCTGACTTTC. Its protein product is CASGEGIGANVLTF.

The chain is built from TRBV10-2 and TRBJ2-1; D might be TRBD1 (6 bases). Germline CDR1 reads WSHSY; CDR2 reads SAAADI. The CDR3 is made up of 14 amino acids. The ends were cut back, 3 bases at V and 7 bases at J, with 13 bases in the middle. Here the CDR3 reads CASSDGGLSNEQFF. The CDR3 DNA follows: TGCGCCAGCAGTGATGGGGGCCTCTCGAATGAGCAGTTCTTC.

In its sample, this clonotype was seen a few times. The V and J genes are TRBV12-3 or TRBV12-4 and TRBJ1-5; weak D call: TRBD1 (6 bases). The CDR3 is made up of 14 amino acids. V dropped 4 bases and J dropped 4 bases, with 11 bases sitting between them. Here the CDR3 DNA reads TGTGCCAGCAGTTCCGACAGGAGGAATCAGCCCCAGCATTTT. Translation gives CASSSDRRNQPQHF.

V and J are TRBV12-3 or TRBV12-4 and TRBJ1-2; 8 bases match TRBD1. The CDR3 length is 14 residues. J was trimmed by 4 bases and V by 5 bases; bases with no gene match: 6. In DNA form, the CDR3 reads TGTGCCAGCAGTCCCATCGGACAGGGCTATGGCTACACCTTC. Protein product: CASSPIGQGYGYTF.

This clonotype was seen only once. This chain joins TRBV20-1 and TRBJ2-5, with a weak D call TRBD1 (5 bases). The CDR3 is 13 amino acids. Trimming left V 2 bases short and J 3 bases short, with 10 bases between. Germline CDR1 and CDR2: DFQATT and SNEGSKA (reference sequence). The CDR3 loop reads CSARWGLEETQYF. CDR3 coding DNA: TGCAGTGCTAGATGGGGCCTGGAAGAGACCCAGTACTTC.

The chain recombines TRBV28 with TRBJ1-2; D gene uncertain. Germline-derived CDR1 and CDR2 are MDHEN and SYDVKM. The length of the CDR3 is 12 residues. V lost 7 bases to trimming and J lost 3 bases, with 9 bases between them. The CDR3 bases are TGTGCCAGCACCGTTGGGGACTATGGCTACACCTTC. It translates to CASTVGDYGYTF.